Given below is one TCR beta chain in context. The authors' processing: Cell counts per sample came from amplifying reference gene primers. Sequencing was performed with immunoSEQ multiplex PCR; in TCRdb, only in-frame clones are kept and a portion is missing. That table is the source of V, J and clone size, and D and trimming were worked out from the DNA. The repertoire holds about 70,000 clones, with roughly 90% as singletons. Germline loops: CDR1 SGHRS, CDR2 YFSETQ. With V trimmed by 3 bases and J by 6 bases, 8 bases remained unmatched. The CDR3 spans 15 residues. This entry comes from a study of blood T cell repertoires in COVID-19. At the level of the study: COVID-19 samples collected from the United States, Italy and Spain covered acute and convalescent phases. Sources were T cells, B-cell-depleted T cells, or PBMCs; the material itself was cDNA or gDNA.

The TCR sequence derives from a human donor in a cohort sampled during active COVID-19. The chain combines TRBV5-1 with TRBJ1-1; 10 bases map to TRBD1. Sample: peripheral blood. CDR3: CASSSRQGAGAEAFF. DNA of the CDR3: TGCGCCAGCAGCTCCCGACAGGGGGCGGGAGCTGAAGCTTTCTTT.